This T cell receptor beta chain comes out of a study of blood T cell repertoires in COVID-19. Across the study: There were acute and convalescent COVID-19 samples, and they came from the United States, Italy and Spain. Sources were T cells, B-cell-depleted T cells, or PBMCs; the material itself was cDNA or gDNA.

Authors' methods: Reference gene primer amplification gave nucleated cell count estimates. The protocol was immunoSEQ multiplex PCR, while the TCRdb copy is restricted to in-frame clones and leaves out a portion. Clonal size and the V and J genes are those of that table, whereas D and trimming came from the DNA. The data contain some 210,000 clones, roughly 90% of them singletons. Material for sequencing was peripheral blood. The sequence was collected from a woman aged 40 to 50 with acute or convalescent COVID-19.

DNA for the CDR3: TGTGCCAGTAGTCGGGACAGGGAAGGGTCTGGAAACACCATATATTTT. The encoded protein is CASSRDREGSGNTIYF. This chain uses TRBV19 with TRBJ1-3, with TRBD1 matching 9 bases. In germline, CDR1 is LNHDA, CDR2 SQIVND (reference sequence). The CDR3 runs 16 residues. Trimming cost V 5 bases and J 1 base; bases outside gene matches: 6. The whole variable domain, remainder taken from reference TRBV19 and TRBJ1-3, is DGGITQSPKYLFRKEGQNVTLSCEQNLNHDAMYWYRQDPGQGLRLIYYSQIVNDFQKGDIAEGYSVSREKKESFPLTVTSAQKNPTAFYLCASSRDREGSGNTIYFGEGSWLTVV.